A single sample gave rise to the 27 T cell receptor beta chains below, sequenced in a study of blood T cell repertoires in COVID-19. Clones were sequenced by immunoSEQ multiplex PCR, and TCRdb holds only the in-frame ones, with some missing. The table includes 150,000 or so clones, approximately 90% detected once. Sequencing was carried out using peripheral blood. Receptors originate from a man in his fifties with acute or convalescent COVID-19.

The J gene is TRBJ2-2, the V gene TRBV30; 8 nucleotides line up with TRBD2. This CDR3 has 17 residues. Germline V CDR1 and CDR2: GTSNPN, SVGIG (reference sequence). V was pared by 0 bases and J by 4 bases, with 10 bases of the junction left unmatched. The CDR3 DNA sequence: TGTGCCTGGAGTGTTCGATTAGCGGGATTTTTCACCGGGGAGCTGTTTTTT. Translating gives CAWSVRLAGFFTGELFF.

The chain recombines TRBV19 with TRBJ2-1, with 8 bases fitting TRBD2. The CDR3 is 14 residues long. CDR1 and CDR2 (germline): LNHDA, SQIVND (reference sequence). After removal of 6 bases from V and 9 bases from J, the junction contained 10 bases not matched to a gene. The CDR3 sequence is CASRPSGTSGEQFF. CDR3 DNA sequence: TGTGCCAGTAGACCGTCCGGGACTAGTGGTGAGCAGTTCTTC.

The J gene is TRBJ2-5, the V gene TRBV7-9, with TRBD1 as a possible D gene (5 bases). Trimming cost V 4 bases and J 3 bases, with 15 bases left between them. The CDR3 extends over 15 amino acids. Per the germline V gene, CDR1 is SEHNR and CDR2 is FQNEAQ (reference sequence). The DNA of the CDR3 is TGTGCCAGCAGCTCACGGGCAGGGTTTGAAGAGACCCAGTACTTC. Protein sequence: CASSSRAGFEETQYF.

Of note for this clone: The identical CDR3 is also encoded by other nucleotide sequences in the sample. The rearrangement joins TRBV6-1 to TRBJ1-1, with D hard to call. The CDR3 runs 12 residues. Trimming pared 2 bases from V and 7 bases from J, leaving 8 bases between. CDR1 is MNHNS and CDR2 is SASEGT in the germline V gene. CDR3 sequence reads: CASSERRGEAFF. DNA of the CDR3: TGTGCCAGCAGTGAACGTCGAGGTGAAGCTTTCTTT.

CDR3 sequence: CASSSGQGIGGYTF. Written as DNA, the CDR3 is TGTGCCAGCAGTTCTGGACAGGGCATCGGTGGCTACACCTTC. This chain joins TRBV28 and TRBJ1-2, with 8 positions matching TRBD1. This CDR3 comprises 14 residues. Germline V lookup: CDR1 MDHEN, CDR2 SYDVKM. J was trimmed by 7 bases and V by 4 bases; bases with no gene match: 8.

The chain links TRBV7-9 to TRBJ2-1, with 10 bases lining up with TRBD2. The CDR3 consists of 18 residues. Germline V gene sequence: CDR1 SEHNR, CDR2 FQNEAQ (reference sequence). V trimming: 4 bases; J trimming: 4 bases; junction bases outside the gene matches: 13. CDR3 protein: CASSSQGAGGRSYNEQFF. The CDR3 coding sequence is TGTGCCAGCAGCTCCCAAGGAGCGGGAGGGCGTTCTTACAATGAGCAGTTCTTC.

The chain recombines TRBV7-3 with TRBJ2-3, with 10 nucleotides matching TRBD1. With 1 base clipped from V and 5 bases from J, the junction kept 9 bases outside the gene matches. The CDR3 spans 17 residues. Germline-derived CDR1 and CDR2 are SGHTA and FQGTGA. CDR3 protein: CASSLNPGQGGRDTQYF. The CDR3 DNA is TGTGCCAGCAGCTTAAACCCCGGACAGGGGGGAAGAGATACGCAGTATTTT.

This chain connects TRBV11-3 to TRBJ1-1, with TRBD1 identical over 12 bases. The CDR3 consists of 18 residues. V shed 3 bases and J 6 bases; nucleotides not matched to a gene: 14. Germline V gene sequence: CDR1 SGHNT, CDR2 YENEEA. CDR3 in amino acids: CASSFSGTGGMGEAEAFF. Here the CDR3 DNA reads TGTGCCAGCAGCTTTTCCGGGACAGGGGGCATGGGCGAAGCTGAAGCTTTCTTT. The whole variable domain, remainder taken from reference TRBV11-3 and TRBJ1-1, is EAGVVQSPRYKIIEKKQPVAFWCNPISGHNTLYWYLQNLGQGPELLIRYENEEAVDDSQLPKDRFSAERLKGVDSTLKIQPAELGDSAVYLCASSFSGTGGMGEAEAFFGQGTRLTVV.

This chain joins TRBV6-6 and TRBJ2-3; D gene unclear. V was clipped by 2 bases and J by 0 bases, with 6 bases between them. Germline V lookup: CDR1 MNHNY, CDR2 SVGAGI (reference sequence). CDR3 length: 14 amino acids. CDR3 DNA sequence: TGTGCCAGCAGTTACCAGTCAAGCACAGATACGCAGTATTTT. This gives the protein CASSYQSSTDTQYF.

The CDR3 coding sequence is TGTGCCAGCAGTTACTCCCCCGCAGATACGCAGTATTTT. Translated, it gives CASSYSPADTQYF. V gene TRBV6-6 combines with J gene TRBJ2-3; D remains unclear. The V end lost 0 bases, the J end lost 4 bases, and 5 bases lay between the germline ends. This CDR3 has 13 amino acids. The germline V gene encodes CDR1 MNHNY and CDR2 SVGAGI (reference sequence).

The rearrangement uses TRBV5-4 and TRBJ2-3; tentatively, D is TRBD2 (6 bases). The V end lost 1 base, the J end lost 2 bases, and 8 bases lay between the germline ends. This CDR3 comprises 14 residues. Germline assignment: CDR1 SGHNT and CDR2 YYREEE (reference sequence). As DNA, the CDR3 is TGTGCCAGCAGCTTGCCTAGCGACACAGATACGCAGTATTTT. Its protein is CASSLPSDTDTQYF.

In its sample, this clone was seen a few times. The rearrangement links TRBV6-5 to TRBJ1-2; 7 bases map to TRBD1. This CDR3 is 13 amino acids long. J gave up 2 bases and V 6 bases, and 3 bases lay outside the gene matches. The germline gives CDR1 MNHEY, CDR2 SVGAGI. The CDR3 DNA is TGTGCCAGCAGAAGACAGGGAAACTATGGCTACACCTTC. This encodes CASRRQGNYGYTF.

The chain is built from TRBV9 and TRBJ2-5; TRBD2 matches 10 bases. V lost 3 bases and J lost 4; bases outside the gene matches: 6. This CDR3 is 15 amino acids long. Germline-derived CDR1 and CDR2 are SGDLS and YYNGEE. The CDR3 DNA sequence: TGTGCCAGCAGCGGGTCCCTAGCGGGAGTAGAGACCCAGTACTTC. Protein product: CASSGSLAGVETQYF.

The rearrangement joins TRBV3-1 (or the pseudogene TRBV3-2) to TRBJ1-2, with D tentatively TRBD1 (6 bases). This CDR3 has 15 residues. The germline CDR1 and CDR2 sequences are LGHDT and YNNKEL (reference sequence). Trimming left V 1 base short and J 4 bases short, with 13 bases between. The CDR3 coding sequence is TGTGCCAGCAGCCAAGGGGGGGGCGCAGCCTATGGCTACACCTTC. Amino acids: CASSQGGGAAYGYTF.

The rearrangement joins TRBV24-1 to TRBJ2-1; a weak D match, TRBD2 (6 bases). CDR1 and CDR2 (germline): KGHDR, SFDVKD. The CDR3 is 13 amino acids. Trimming removed 4 bases at V and 7 bases at J, with 10 bases between. Written as DNA, the CDR3 is TGTGCCACCAGTGAGGGAGGCCGGAATGAGCAGTTCTTC. This translates into CATSEGGRNEQFF.

The chain has TRBV6-5 and TRBJ1-1; no definite D call. There are 14 residues in the CDR3. Germline values: CDR1 MNHEY, CDR2 SVGAGI. The V gene lost 7 bases and the J gene lost 0 bases, with 12 bases spanning the gap. CDR3 sequence: CASTREVMNTEAFF. As DNA, the CDR3 is TGTGCCAGCACCCGAGAAGTCATGAACACTGAAGCTTTCTTT.

The rearrangement joins TRBV2 to TRBJ2-7; tentative D call: TRBD1 (7 bases). CDR1 is SNHLY and CDR2 is FYNNEI in the germline V gene. The V and J ends lost 7 bases and 5 bases respectively, with 18 bases between them. The CDR3 runs 14 residues. For the CDR3, the DNA is TGTGCCAGCAACCCCCAGGGGGGAAAGGACGAGCAGTACTTC. This sequence encodes CASNPQGGKDEQYF.

This chain joins TRBV12-5 and TRBJ1-2; possible D gene TRBD1, 5 bases. Germline values: CDR1 LGHNT, CDR2 FRNRAP. The CDR3 totals 14 residues. V lost 0 bases, J lost 7 bases, and 12 bases lay in between. In nucleotides, the CDR3 is TGTGCTAGTGGTTTGGTCCGAGTAGGGGTTGGCTACACCTTC. This encodes CASGLVRVGVGYTF.

V and J are TRBV11-2 and TRBJ2-2; D is possibly TRBD2 (6 bases). V was clipped by 8 bases and J by 7 bases, with 23 bases between them. Germline lookup yields CDR1 SGHAT and CDR2 FQNNGV. The CDR3 runs to 16 residues. Here the CDR3 DNA reads TGTGCCAGCCTTAGAGGACTACCCAACAACGGCGGGGAGCTGTTTTTT. Its protein is CASLRGLPNNGGELFF. The variable domain in full, completed from reference TRBV11-2 and TRBJ2-2, reads EAGVAQSPRYKIIEKRQSVAFWCNPISGHATLYWYQQILGQGPKLLIQFQNNGVVDDSQLPKDRFSAERLKGVDSTLKIQPAKLEDSAVYLCASLRGLPNNGGELFFGEGSRLTVL.

The V and J genes are TRBV28 and TRBJ2-3; weak D call: TRBD1 (5 bases). V lost 3 bases and J 5 bases, leaving 15 bases between the germline ends. The CDR3 sequence is 15 residues long. CDR1 is MDHEN and CDR2 is SYDVKM in the germline V gene. CDR3 sequence: CASSFAGLGRDTQYF. As DNA, the CDR3 is TGTGCCAGCAGTTTCGCAGGGCTCGGCCGAGATACGCAGTATTTT. Complete variable domain (other parts from reference TRBV28 and TRBJ2-3): DVKVTQSSRYLVKRTGEKVFLECVQDMDHENMFWYRQDPGLGLRLIYFSYDVKMKEKGDIPEGYSVSREKKERFSLILESASTNQTSMYLCASSFAGLGRDTQYFGPGTRLTVL.

The chain links TRBV6-5 to TRBJ2-1, with D possibly TRBD1 on 6 matching bases. Per the germline V gene, CDR1 is MNHEY and CDR2 is SVGAGI. The CDR3 has 13 amino acids. The V end was cut by 6 bases, the J end by 8 bases, with 14 bases between. CDR3 nucleotide sequence: TGTGCCAGCAGCCCCTTACAGGGCGATGAGCAGTTCTTC. It is translated as CASSPLQGDEQFF.

This chain connects TRBV11-1 to TRBJ2-7; D unclear. Trimming cost V 2 bases and J 4 bases, with 6 bases left between them. Germline CDR1 and CDR2: SGHAT and FQDESV (reference sequence). This CDR3 spans 12 amino acids. The CDR3 here is CASSLTSYEQYF. The CDR3 coding sequence is TGTGCCAGCAGCTTAACCAGTTACGAGCAGTACTTC.

Comment on this clone: Other DNA variants within this sample encode the same CDR3. This chain connects TRBV28 to TRBJ1-2, with TRBD1 matching over 7 bases. The V segment lost 4 bases and the J segment 5 bases; nucleotides outside the gene matches: 4. The CDR3 is 13 residues long. Germline V lookup: CDR1 MDHEN, CDR2 SYDVKM. CDR3 bases: TGTGCCAGCAGTTCGACAGGGTTTTATGGCTACACCTTC. It is translated as CASSSTGFYGYTF.

The chain carries TRBV4-2 and TRBJ1-2; D not certain. Between the trimmed V and J ends, which lost 0 bases and 2 bases, there was a span of 10 bases. Germline CDR1 reads LGHNA; CDR2 reads YNFKEQ. The CDR3 spans 15 residues. In DNA, the CDR3 is TGTGCCAGCAGCCAAGAAATACGTCAGAACTATGGCTACACCTTC. Protein product: CASSQEIRQNYGYTF.

This chain joins TRBV19 and TRBJ2-1; 12 bases are a match to TRBD2. The CDR3 totals 15 residues. Germline-derived CDR1 and CDR2 are LNHDA and SQIVND (reference sequence). The V and J ends lost 4 bases and 8 bases, in that order; junction bases with no gene match: 6. The CDR3 is CASSKRLAGGHEQFF. CDR3 DNA: TGTGCCAGTAGTAAACGTCTAGCGGGGGGGCATGAGCAGTTCTTC. Variable domain in full (rest from reference TRBV19 and TRBJ2-1): DGGITQSPKYLFRKEGQNVTLSCEQNLNHDAMYWYRQDPGQGLRLIYYSQIVNDFQKGDIAEGYSVSREKKESFPLTVTSAQKNPTAFYLCASSKRLAGGHEQFFGPGTRLTVL.

V is TRBV11-2 and J is TRBJ1-1; 8 bases agree with TRBD1. In germline, CDR1 is SGHAT, CDR2 FQNNGV. The CDR3 is made up of 19 amino acids. V was pared by 4 bases and J by 2 bases, with 18 bases of the junction left unmatched. This chain's CDR3 is CASSSQDRVAPSANTEAFF. CDR3 nucleotides: TGTGCCAGCAGCTCACAGGACAGGGTGGCCCCTTCTGCTAACACTGAAGCTTTCTTT. The full variable domain, in which reference TRBV11-2 and TRBJ1-1 provide the parts outside the CDR3, is EAGVAQSPRYKIIEKRQSVAFWCNPISGHATLYWYQQILGQGPKLLIQFQNNGVVDDSQLPKDRFSAERLKGVDSTLKIQPAKLEDSAVYLCASSSQDRVAPSANTEAFFGQGTRLTVV.

This clone was seen a few times. The chain carries TRBV5-1 and TRBJ2-3, with 12 bases lining up with TRBD2. In germline, CDR1 is SGHRS, CDR2 YFSETQ. Germline trimming cut 4 bases from V and 3 bases from J; bases unmatched to any gene: 15. The CDR3 runs 19 residues. In DNA form, the CDR3 reads TGCGCCAGCAGCCCGGGTTGGACTAGCGGGACAGGCCGTACAGATACGCAGTATTTT. Translation gives CASSPGWTSGTGRTDTQYF.